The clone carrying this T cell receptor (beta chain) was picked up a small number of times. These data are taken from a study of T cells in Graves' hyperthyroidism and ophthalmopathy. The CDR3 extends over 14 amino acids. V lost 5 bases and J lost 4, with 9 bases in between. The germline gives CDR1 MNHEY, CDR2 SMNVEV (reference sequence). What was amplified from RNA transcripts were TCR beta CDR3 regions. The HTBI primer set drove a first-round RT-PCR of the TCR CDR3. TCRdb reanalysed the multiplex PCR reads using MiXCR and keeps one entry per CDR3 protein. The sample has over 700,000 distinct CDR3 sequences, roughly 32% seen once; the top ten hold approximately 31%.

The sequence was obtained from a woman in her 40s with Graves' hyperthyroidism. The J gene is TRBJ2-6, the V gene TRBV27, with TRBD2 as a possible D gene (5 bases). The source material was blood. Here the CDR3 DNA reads TGTGCCAGCAGTAGGGAGCCGGGGGCCAACGTCCTGACTTTC. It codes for CASSREPGANVLTF.